Each of the 27 T cell receptor beta chains below was sequenced from the same sample in a study of blood T cell repertoires in COVID-19. Produced via immunoSEQ multiplex PCR; TCRdb's table is partial and in-frame only. The sample consists of 55,000 to 90,000 clones, around 89% of them appearing once. The specimen was peripheral blood. Receptors were obtained from a human donor in a cohort sampled during active COVID-19.

V is TRBV27 and J is TRBJ2-1; 7 bases are a match to TRBD2. V lost 6 bases to trimming and J lost 0 bases; unmatched junction nucleotides: 5. The germline CDR1 and CDR2 sequences are MNHEY and SMNVEV (reference sequence). The CDR3 sequence is 15 residues long. CDR3 loop: CASRPRESSYNEQFF. The DNA of the CDR3 is TGTGCCAGCAGACCGCGGGAGAGCTCCTACAATGAGCAGTTCTTC.

The rearrangement joins TRBV28 to TRBJ2-5; a weak D match, TRBD2 (5 bases). This CDR3 contains 10 residues. V lost 6 bases, J lost 7 bases, and 6 bases lay in between. Germline loops: CDR1 MDHEN, CDR2 SYDVKM. The CDR3 reads CASSRGTQYF. The CDR3 coding sequence is TGTGCCAGCAGCCGGGGGACCCAGTACTTC.

The chain links TRBV5-5 to TRBJ2-7, with 7 bases identical to TRBD2. CDR3 length: 14 residues. CDR1 SGHKS and CDR2 YYEKEE come from the germline V gene (reference sequence). Trimming removed 3 bases from V and 2 bases from J; junction bases left unmatched: 5. CDR3 sequence reads: CASSSGLLAYEQYF. CDR3 in DNA: TGTGCCAGCAGCTCGGGACTACTTGCCTACGAGCAGTACTTC.

The J gene is TRBJ2-1, the V gene TRBV27; TRBD2 matches at 9 bases. The CDR3 totals 17 residues. Trimming at V came to 5 bases and at J to 8 bases, leaving 16 bases not matched to a gene. Germline V gene sequence: CDR1 MNHEY, CDR2 SMNVEV (reference sequence). The DNA of the CDR3 is TGTGCCAGCAGTACAGTAGCGGGAGTTAATGACGGCTATGAGCAGTTCTTC. It yields the protein CASSTVAGVNDGYEQFF.

This sequence joins TRBV6-5 and TRBJ1-4; 7 bases fit TRBD1. Germline assignment: CDR1 MNHEY and CDR2 SVGAGI. V lost 10 bases to trimming and J lost 7 bases; unmatched junction nucleotides: 9. This CDR3 spans 13 amino acids. For the CDR3, the DNA is TGTGCCACCTCGGAGGGGGCCGGTGAAAAACTGTTTTTT. As protein: CATSEGAGEKLFF.

This chain uses TRBV3-1 (or the pseudogene TRBV3-2) with TRBJ2-3, with TRBD2 identical over 7 bases. This CDR3 has 14 amino acids. With 4 bases clipped from V and 2 bases from J, the junction kept 3 bases outside the gene matches. Germline V gene lookup returns CDR1 LGHDT and CDR2 YNNKEL (reference sequence). CDR3: CASSRLAPTDTQYF. The CDR3 bases are TGTGCCAGCAGCCGACTAGCCCCCACAGATACGCAGTATTTT.

This clone was detected once. The chain carries TRBV28 and TRBJ1-4; no definite D call. Germline V gives CDR1 MDHEN, CDR2 SYDVKM. This CDR3 is 14 amino acids long. V lost 7 bases to trimming and J lost 7 bases, with 16 bases between them. CDR3 DNA: TGTGCCAGCACCCGAATGGGAGGTATTGAAAAACTGTTTTTT. It encodes CASTRMGGIEKLFF.

The CDR3 region has the DNA TGTGCCAGCAGTTACGGGGGGACTAGCGGGAAAGTTGTGTTCTTC. It yields the protein CASSYGGTSGKVVFF. The chain carries TRBV6-5 and TRBJ2-1, with 13 nucleotides matching TRBD2. V shed 2 bases, J shed 15 bases, and the junction held 10 bases outside the gene matches. Germline loops: CDR1 MNHEY, CDR2 SVGAGI. There are 15 residues in the CDR3.

The chain uses TRBV6-4 and TRBJ2-2; 7 bases agree with TRBD1. CDR1 MRHNA and CDR2 SNTAGT come from the germline V gene. This CDR3 spans 16 amino acids. V gave up 6 bases and J gave up 2 bases; unmatched junction bases: 9. The CDR3: CASSKTGTTNTGELFF. The CDR3 DNA reads as TGTGCCAGCAGCAAGACAGGGACCACTAACACCGGGGAGCTGTTTTTT.

Details on this clone: The germline gene is not matched at one end of the junction; a read error may be the cause. The CDR3 nucleotides read TGTGCTAGCAGCTCCTTCGGGGGAGGCTCCCCAGCCAAAAACATTCAGTACTTC. Its protein is CASSSFGGGSPAKNIQYF. The chain has TRBV7-7 and TRBJ2-4; perhaps TRBD2 as D (6 bases). Germline V lookup: CDR1 SSHAT, CDR2 FNYEAQ (reference sequence). This CDR3 comprises 18 residues.

The chain is built from TRBV18 and TRBJ1-6, with a tentative D call TRBD1 (5 bases). The CDR3 has 16 residues. V gave up 3 bases and J gave up 9 bases, with 18 bases separating them. Germline-derived CDR1 and CDR2 are KGHSH and LQKENI. The CDR3 loop is CASSPQGSETGSPLHF. CDR3 in DNA: TGTGCCAGCTCACCTCAGGGTAGTGAGACGGGTTCACCCCTCCACTTT.

This clone was seen only once. V and J are TRBV12-3 or TRBV12-4 and TRBJ1-3; D gene unclear. The CDR3 loop spans 13 amino acids. The ends were cut back, 5 bases at V and 4 bases at J, with 9 bases in the middle. CDR3 protein: CASSSFPGNTIYF. For the CDR3, the DNA is TGTGCCAGCAGTAGCTTCCCAGGAAACACCATATATTTT.

The chain links TRBV12-3 or TRBV12-4 to TRBJ2-2; D unclear. This CDR3 comprises 12 residues. V shed 5 bases and J shed 6 bases, with 7 bases lying between them. CDR3 sequence (DNA): TGTGCCAGCAGTCCGCAGGCCGGGGAGCTGTTTTTT. Its translation is CASSPQAGELFF.

V is TRBV6-1 and J is TRBJ2-5; TRBD2 aligns across 10 bases. The CDR3 sequence is 15 residues long. V dropped 2 bases and J dropped 5; count of bases not matched to a gene: 5. Per the germline V gene, CDR1 is MNHNS and CDR2 is SASEGT. In DNA, the CDR3 is TGTGCCAGCAGTGAACCTAGCGGGGGCGTGGAGACCCAGTACTTC. Translation: CASSEPSGGVETQYF.

With regard to this clone: One end of the junction is discordant with germline, which a read error may explain. The chain carries TRBV7-7 and TRBJ2-1; TRBD2 matches at 12 bases. From germline, CDR1 is SSHAT and CDR2 FNYEAQ (reference sequence). The CDR3 has 15 amino acids. DNA for the CDR3: TGTGCTAGCAGCCGCGGACTAGCGGGATACAATGAGCAGTTCTTC. It codes for CASSRGLAGYNEQFF. Based on the CDR3 plus reference TRBV7-7 and TRBJ2-1, the full variable domain is GAGVSQSPRYKVTKRGQDVTLRCDPISSHATLYWYQQALGQGPEFLTYFNYEAQPDKSGLPSDRFSAERPEGSISTLTIQRTEQRDSAMYRCASSRGLAGYNEQFFGPGTRLTVL.

The chain combines TRBV3-1 (or the pseudogene TRBV3-2) with TRBJ2-5, with TRBD1 as a possible D gene (5 bases). The CDR3 extends over 15 amino acids. V dropped 4 bases and J dropped 5 bases, with 17 bases sitting between them. CDR1 is LGHDT, CDR2 YNNKEL, per germline (reference sequence). The CDR3 reads CASSRNRPTRETQYF. CDR3 nucleotides: TGTGCCAGCAGCCGAAACAGGCCAACCCGGGAGACCCAGTACTTC.

CDR3 nucleotide sequence: TGTGCCAGCAGCACACCCGAGACACAACCTCTCTATGGCTACACCTTC. Translation gives CASSTPETQPLYGYTF. The V and J genes are TRBV7-9 and TRBJ1-2; D remains ambiguous. Germline values: CDR1 SEHNR, CDR2 FQNEAQ (reference sequence). The CDR3 loop spans 16 amino acids. V was cut by 5 bases and J by 4 bases, with 20 bases left in between.

This clone was seen just once. The chain joins TRBV6-6 to TRBJ2-5, with 12 nucleotides matching TRBD2. CDR1 and CDR2 from the germline V gene are MNHNY and SVGAGI (reference sequence). This CDR3 spans 17 amino acids. J lost 3 bases, V lost 6 bases, and 11 bases had no gene match. CDR3 sequence (DNA): TGTGCCAGCAGCCGAGGACTAGCGGGAAGGCTAGAAGAGACCCAGTACTTC. Amino acid sequence: CASSRGLAGRLEETQYF.

The chain uses TRBV7-2 and TRBJ2-7, with 13 bases aligning to TRBD2. The CDR3 sequence is 16 residues long. Per the germline V gene, CDR1 is SGHTA and CDR2 is FQGNSA. V trimming: 5 bases; J trimming: 2 bases; junction bases outside the gene matches: 6. The DNA of the CDR3 is TGTGCCAGCAGCCGGACTAGCGGGAGTAGTCCCTACGAGCAGTACTTC. Its translation: CASSRTSGSSPYEQYF.

The table lists this clone with a few counts. The chain is built from TRBV5-1 and TRBJ2-3; 8 positions agree with TRBD2. CDR1 SGHRS and CDR2 YFSETQ come from the germline V gene. The ends lost 5 bases at V and 5 bases at J; junction bases unmatched: 7. This CDR3 contains 14 residues. This CDR3 is CASRQAGDEDTQYF. CDR3 DNA: TGCGCCAGCAGACAAGCGGGAGATGAAGATACGCAGTATTTT.

This chain uses TRBV4-1 with TRBJ2-1, with D uncertain. The V end lost 1 base, the J end lost 0 bases, and 19 bases lay between the germline ends. The CDR3 extends over 19 amino acids. CDR1 and CDR2 from the germline V gene are MGHRA and YSYEKL. The CDR3 sequence is CASSQGIMIQSSSYNEQFF. In nucleotides, the CDR3 is TGCGCCAGCAGCCAAGGAATTATGATTCAGTCATCCTCCTACAATGAGCAGTTCTTC.

The chain couples TRBV19 to TRBJ1-4; D is ambiguous. The V end lost 3 bases, the J end lost 1 base, and 6 bases lay between the germline ends. The CDR3 is 14 amino acids. Per the germline V gene, CDR1 is LNHDA and CDR2 is SQIVND (reference sequence). DNA of the CDR3: TGTGCCAGTAGTATCTACGGAACTAATGAAAAACTGTTTTTT. This encodes CASSIYGTNEKLFF.

The chain employs TRBV19 and TRBJ2-1; 11 bases match TRBD1. The J segment lost 7 bases and the V segment lost 1 base, leaving 3 bases of the junction unmatched. Germline values: CDR1 LNHDA, CDR2 SQIVND (reference sequence). The CDR3 is 15 residues long. The CDR3 DNA follows: TGTGCCAGTAGTATAGGGGACAGGGGGAAAAATGAGCAGTTCTTC. It encodes CASSIGDRGKNEQFF.

This rearrangement joins TRBV7-9 to TRBJ2-5; TRBD2 might be the D (7 bases). Per the germline V gene, CDR1 is SEHNR and CDR2 is FQNEAQ (reference sequence). The CDR3 totals 13 residues. V lost 5 bases and J 5 bases, leaving 12 bases between the germline ends. This CDR3 is CASSRGEGETQYF. The CDR3 bases are TGTGCCAGCAGCAGGGGGGAGGGTGAGACCCAGTACTTC.

In this sample, this clone turned up once. The chain employs TRBV28 and TRBJ1-5; a weak D match, TRBD1 (5 bases). The CDR3 is made up of 13 amino acids. V gave up 4 bases and J gave up 9 bases, with 13 bases separating them. Germline assignment: CDR1 MDHEN and CDR2 SYDVKM. In DNA, the CDR3 is TGTGCCAGCAGTTGGCAGGGCCTGGGGCCCCAGCATTTT. As protein: CASSWQGLGPQHF.

The V gene is TRBV5-6, the J gene TRBJ1-4; no clear D. CDR3 length equals 16 residues. In germline, CDR1 is SGHDT, CDR2 YYEEEE. The V gene lost 5 bases and the J gene lost 12 bases, with 26 bases spanning the gap. CDR3 sequence: CASSDQRGILPEELFF. CDR3 bases: TGTGCCAGCAGTGACCAGAGAGGGATCCTTCCCGAAGAACTGTTTTTT.

This chain joins TRBV7-9 and TRBJ2-2, with TRBD2 matching 8 bases. The V and J ends lost 8 bases and 0 bases, in that order; junction bases with no gene match: 14. Per the germline V gene, CDR1 is SEHNR and CDR2 is FQNEAQ (reference sequence). This CDR3 comprises 18 residues. The CDR3 reads CASRNQPPGRANTGELFF. In nucleotides, the CDR3 is TGTGCCAGCCGTAACCAACCCCCCGGGAGGGCGAACACCGGGGAGCTGTTTTTT. The entire variable domain, with the rest obtained from reference TRBV7-9 and TRBJ2-2, is as follows: DTGVSQNPRHKITKRGQNVTFRCDPISEHNRLYWYRQTLGQGPEFLTYFQNEAQLEKSRLLSDRFSAERPKGSFSTLEIQRTEQGDSAMYLCASRNQPPGRANTGELFFGEGSRLTVL.